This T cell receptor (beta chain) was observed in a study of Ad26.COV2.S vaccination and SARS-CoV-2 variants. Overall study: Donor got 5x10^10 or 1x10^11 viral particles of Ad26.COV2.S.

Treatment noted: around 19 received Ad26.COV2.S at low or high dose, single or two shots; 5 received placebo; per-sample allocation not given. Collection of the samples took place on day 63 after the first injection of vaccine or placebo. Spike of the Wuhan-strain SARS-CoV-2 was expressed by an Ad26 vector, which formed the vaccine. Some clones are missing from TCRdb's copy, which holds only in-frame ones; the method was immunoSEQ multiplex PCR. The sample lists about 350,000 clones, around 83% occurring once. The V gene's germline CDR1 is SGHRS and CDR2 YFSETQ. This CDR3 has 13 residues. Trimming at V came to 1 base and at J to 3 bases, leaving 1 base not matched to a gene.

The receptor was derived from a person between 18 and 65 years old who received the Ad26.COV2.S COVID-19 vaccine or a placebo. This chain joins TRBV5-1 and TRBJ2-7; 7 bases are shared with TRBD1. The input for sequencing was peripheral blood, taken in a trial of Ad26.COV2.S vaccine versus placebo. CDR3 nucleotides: TGCGCCAGCAGCTTGCCAGGGGGCTACGAGCAGTACTTC. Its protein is CASSLPGGYEQYF.